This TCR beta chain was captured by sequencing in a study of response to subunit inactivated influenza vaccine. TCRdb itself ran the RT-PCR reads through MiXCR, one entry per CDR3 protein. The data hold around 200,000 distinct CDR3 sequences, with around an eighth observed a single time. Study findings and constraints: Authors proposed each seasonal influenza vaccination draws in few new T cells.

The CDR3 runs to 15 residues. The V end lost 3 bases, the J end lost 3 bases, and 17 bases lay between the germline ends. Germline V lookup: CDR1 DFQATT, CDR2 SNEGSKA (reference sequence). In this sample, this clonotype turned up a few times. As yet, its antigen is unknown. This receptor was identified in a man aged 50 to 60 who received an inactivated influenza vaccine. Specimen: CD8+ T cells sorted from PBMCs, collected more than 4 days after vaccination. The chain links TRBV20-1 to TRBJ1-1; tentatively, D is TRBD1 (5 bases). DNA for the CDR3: TGCAGTGCTAGTGTCCCCCAGGGAATCTACACTGAAGCTTTCTTT. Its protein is CSASVPQGIYTEAFF.